This T cell receptor (beta chain) was retrieved from a study of cytomegalovirus exposure and HLA in healthy donors. Overall study: Membership in the Caucasian-associated ancestry cluster was found for 81% of 350 to 450 genotyped donors.

Germline CDR1 and CDR2: LNHDA and SQIVND (reference sequence). CDR3 length: 18 amino acids. Losses at the gene ends were 4 bases for V and 3 bases for J; bases not matched to a gene: 13. The PCR employed 60 Vbeta primers together with 13 Jbeta primers. Sequencing was performed with immunoSEQ multiplex PCR; in TCRdb, only in-frame clones are kept and a portion is missing. The repertoire holds about 170,000 clones, approximately 81% seen once, with less than 2.5% in the top ten. General study points: The study labeled 164 TCR beta chains cytomegalovirus-associated. Analyses of presence and absence presupposed an approximately uniform sequencing depth across donors. Per a prior analysis, the majority of TCR beta V segments were productive roughly 87% or roughly 30% of the time.

On this clone: Its antigen is not known.

The V gene is TRBV19, the J gene TRBJ1-5; TRBD1 matches 9 bases. The sequencing input was PBMCs. This TCR derives from a woman aged 45-59 years in good health and CMV-seronegative. DNA of the CDR3: TGTGCCAGTAGTACACCTCCGGACAGGGGAGGATCCAATCAGCCCCAGCATTTT. This codes for CASSTPPDRGGSNQPQHF. The full variable domain, completed using reference TRBV19 and TRBJ1-5, is DGGITQSPKYLFRKEGQNVTLSCEQNLNHDAMYWYRQDPGQGLRLIYYSQIVNDFQKGDIAEGYSVSREKKESFPLTVTSAQKNPTAFYLCASSTPPDRGGSNQPQHFGDGTRLSIL.